Presented here are 25 T cell receptor beta chains from one specimen sequenced in a study of blood T cell repertoires in COVID-19. Profiled with immunoSEQ multiplex PCR; TCRdb holds only in-frame clones, not every one. The sample carries fewer than 200,000 clones, about 74% recorded once. Material for sequencing was peripheral blood. The receptor set was obtained from a man aged 55 to 70 with acute or convalescent COVID-19.

The gene calls are TRBV2 and TRBJ2-5, with a tentative D call TRBD1 (6 bases). Between the trimmed V and J ends, which lost 5 bases and 3 bases, there was a span of 16 bases. Germline V gene sequence: CDR1 SNHLY, CDR2 FYNNEI. CDR3 length: 15 amino acids. The CDR3 is CASSKSLQGKETQYF. DNA of the CDR3: TGTGCCAGCAGTAAATCCCTACAGGGAAAAGAGACCCAGTACTTC.

V usage is TRBV7-2 and J usage is TRBJ2-3, with 9 positions matching TRBD1. The V segment lost 4 bases and the J segment 6 bases; nucleotides outside the gene matches: 20. The CDR3 loop spans 19 amino acids. From germline, CDR1 is SGHTA and CDR2 FQGNSA. The CDR3 loop is CASSSTGGGGGWKGDTQYF. CDR3 coding DNA: TGTGCCAGCAGCTCTACAGGGGGCGGAGGCGGGTGGAAGGGGGATACGCAGTATTTT.

The CDR3 DNA follows: TGTGCCAGCAGCCCGGGACTAGCTCAAGAGACCCAGTACTTC. Amino acid sequence: CASSPGLAQETQYF. The chain employs TRBV3-1 (or the pseudogene TRBV3-2) and TRBJ2-5; 9 positions agree with TRBD2. Germline assignment: CDR1 LGHDT and CDR2 YNNKEL (reference sequence). Trimming cost V 4 bases and J 2 bases; bases outside gene matches: 2. The CDR3 has 14 residues.

This chain uses TRBV13 with TRBJ2-3; 10 bases map to TRBD2. The CDR3 extends over 17 amino acids. V was clipped by 2 bases and J by 2 bases; unmatched bases: 7. Germline CDR1 reads PRHDT; CDR2 reads FYEKMQ (reference sequence). CDR3 loop: CASSLTLAGANTDTQYF. The CDR3 DNA follows: TGTGCCAGCAGCTTAACGCTAGCGGGGGCCAACACAGATACGCAGTATTTT. Complete variable domain (other parts from reference TRBV13 and TRBJ2-3): AAGVIQSPRHLIKEKRETATLKCYPIPRHDTVYWYQQGPGQDPQFLISFYEKMQSDKGSIPDRFSAQQFSDYHSELNMSSLELGDSALYFCASSLTLAGANTDTQYFGPGTRLTVL.

The chain couples TRBV19 to TRBJ2-7; TRBD2 agrees at 10 bases. J gave up 3 bases and V 3 bases, and 5 bases lay outside the gene matches. This CDR3 has 15 residues. Germline values: CDR1 LNHDA, CDR2 SQIVND (reference sequence). CDR3 loop: CASSMASGGVYEQYF. The CDR3 DNA reads TGTGCCAGTAGTATGGCCAGCGGGGGGGTCTACGAGCAGTACTTC.

The rearrangement links TRBV25-1 to TRBJ2-1, with D tentatively TRBD1 (5 bases). Trimming cost V 0 bases and J 5 bases, with 14 bases left between them. The V gene's germline CDR1 is MGHDK and CDR2 SYGVNS. The CDR3 length is 16 residues. CDR3 DNA sequence: TGTGCCAGCAGTGAATATTTGAGCAGGGCCAACAATGAGCAGTTCTTC. Protein sequence: CASSEYLSRANNEQFF. Together with reference TRBV25-1 and TRBJ2-1, the CDR3 gives the full variable domain: EADIYQTPRYLVIGTGKKITLECSQTMGHDKMYWYQQDPGMELHLIHYSYGVNSTEKGDLSSESTVSRIRTEHFPLTLESARPSHTSQYLCASSEYLSRANNEQFFGPGTRLTVL.

CDR3 DNA sequence: TGTGCCAGCAGTCCCATGGGACAGGGGGTTTACAATGAGCAGTTCTTC. As protein: CASSPMGQGVYNEQFF. V is TRBV28 and J is TRBJ2-1, with 11 bases matching TRBD1. The germline V gene encodes CDR1 MDHEN and CDR2 SYDVKM. The CDR3 runs 16 residues. Trimming took 5 bases from V and 4 from J; bases not matched to a gene: 7.

The chain has TRBV11-2 and TRBJ2-1, with D perhaps matching TRBD2 (7 bases). The CDR3 sequence is 17 residues long. Germline V gene data show CDR1 as SGHAT and CDR2 as FQNNGV. Trimming removed 6 bases at V and 0 bases at J, with 18 bases between. This CDR3 reads CASRLSQGGGSYNEQFF. The CDR3 DNA reads TGTGCCAGCAGGCTCTCCCAAGGGGGGGGCTCCTACAATGAGCAGTTCTTC.

The rearrangement joins TRBV2 to TRBJ1-2, with TRBD1 matching over 7 bases. J was trimmed by 6 bases and V by 6 bases; bases with no gene match: 10. In germline, CDR1 is SNHLY, CDR2 FYNNEI. This CDR3 is 14 amino acids long. CDR3 amino acids: CASRTLAGGNGYTF. The CDR3 DNA reads TGTGCCAGCAGGACCTTGGCAGGGGGTAATGGCTACACCTTC.

This chain links TRBV18 with TRBJ1-1, with D perhaps TRBD1 (5 bases). The CDR3 is 15 residues long. V lost 0 bases, J lost 6 bases, and 14 bases lay in between. CDR1 is KGHSH and CDR2 is LQKENI in the germline V gene. Here the CDR3 DNA reads TGTGCCAGCTCACCACCTTACCAGGGTGAAGCTGAAGCTTTCTTT. Protein: CASSPPYQGEAEAFF.

This clone was seen a single time. The chain has TRBV27 and TRBJ2-3; a possible D gene is TRBD2 (6 bases). Trimming took off 10 bases at V and 0 bases at J, with 17 bases between the two ends. The length of the CDR3 is 15 residues. CDR1 is MNHEY and CDR2 is SMNVEV in the germline V gene (reference sequence). CDR3 DNA: TGTGCCACCCCCCGCGGGGTTACTAGCACAGATACGCAGTATTTT. It codes for CATPRGVTSTDTQYF.

The V gene is TRBV7-8, the J gene TRBJ1-4; no reliable D call. In germline, CDR1 is SGHVS, CDR2 FQNEAQ. Trimming pared 5 bases from V and 7 bases from J, leaving 14 bases between. The CDR3 spans 14 residues. The CDR3 loop reads CASSLGRVGEKLFF. For the CDR3, the DNA is TGTGCCAGCAGCCTTGGGAGGGTTGGTGAAAAACTGTTTTTT.

V and J are TRBV28 and TRBJ2-5, with TRBD2 identical over 9 bases. V was pared by 1 base and J by 5 bases, with 2 bases of the junction left unmatched. The CDR3 has 14 residues. Germline lookup yields CDR1 MDHEN and CDR2 SYDVKM. CDR3 loop: CASSLSSGDETQYF. The CDR3 region has the DNA TGTGCCAGCAGTTTATCTAGCGGGGATGAGACCCAGTACTTC.

The CDR3 sequence is CASSFGLAGEETQYF. Written as DNA, the CDR3 is TGTGCCAGCAGCTTCGGTCTAGCGGGGGAGGAGACCCAGTACTTC. This rearrangement joins TRBV5-4 to TRBJ2-5, with 10 bases identical to TRBD2. Trimming cost V 2 bases and J 5 bases; bases outside gene matches: 6. The CDR3 consists of 15 residues. CDR1 is SGHNT, CDR2 YYREEE, per germline (reference sequence). The variable domain in full, completed from reference TRBV5-4 and TRBJ2-5, reads ETGVTQSPTHLIKTRGQQVTLRCSSQSGHNTVSWYQQALGQGPQFIFQYYREEENGRGNFPPRFSGLQFPNYSSELNVNALELDDSALYLCASSFGLAGEETQYFGPGTRLLVL.

The chain recombines TRBV5-1 with TRBJ1-2, with D unresolved. CDR1 is SGHRS, CDR2 YFSETQ, per germline. Trimming took 0 bases from V and 4 from J, leaving 10 bases between them. The CDR3 length is 14 residues. The CDR3 is CASSLEAEAYGYTF. CDR3 bases: TGCGCCAGCAGCTTGGAGGCGGAGGCCTATGGCTACACCTTC. Supplemented by reference TRBV5-1 and TRBJ1-2, the full variable domain reads KAGVTQTPRYLIKTRGQQVTLSCSPISGHRSVSWYQQTPGQGLQFLFEYFSETQRNKGNFPGRFSGRQFSNSRSEMNVSTLELGDSALYLCASSLEAEAYGYTFGSGTRLTVV.

This chain links TRBV19 with TRBJ1-2; D unclear. Deletions cut 4 bases from V and 6 bases from J, with 9 bases between. This CDR3 has 12 amino acids. Germline V CDR1 and CDR2: LNHDA, SQIVND (reference sequence). CDR3 loop: CASSNFGDGYTF. The CDR3 DNA sequence: TGTGCCAGTAGTAACTTCGGAGATGGCTACACCTTC. Together with reference TRBV19 and TRBJ1-2, the CDR3 gives the full variable domain: DGGITQSPKYLFRKEGQNVTLSCEQNLNHDAMYWYRQDPGQGLRLIYYSQIVNDFQKGDIAEGYSVSREKKESFPLTVTSAQKNPTAFYLCASSNFGDGYTFGSGTRLTVV.

The J gene is TRBJ2-1, the V gene TRBV6-5; 9 nucleotides match TRBD2. Germline lookup yields CDR1 MNHEY and CDR2 SVGAGI. This CDR3 is built from 15 residues. The V segment lost 6 bases and the J segment 9 bases; nucleotides outside the gene matches: 12. Written as DNA, the CDR3 is TGTGCCAGCAGCCTCCTGGGCGGGGGGGCCAGTGAGCAGTTCTTC. Its protein product is CASSLLGGGASEQFF.

V usage is TRBV7-9 and J usage is TRBJ2-3; TRBD1 aligns across 8 bases. Germline CDR1 SEHNR, CDR2 FQNEAQ (reference sequence). The CDR3 spans 15 residues. With V trimmed by 5 bases and J by 5 bases, 9 bases remained unmatched. The CDR3 here is CASSRTGTRGDTQYF. Written as DNA, the CDR3 is TGTGCCAGCAGCCGGACAGGGACGAGGGGAGATACGCAGTATTTT.

The V and J genes are TRBV7-2 and TRBJ2-2; 7 bases match TRBD1. Losses at the gene ends were 5 bases for V and 6 bases for J; bases not matched to a gene: 6. The CDR3 totals 14 residues. The V gene's germline CDR1 is SGHTA and CDR2 FQGNSA. Here the CDR3 DNA reads TGTGCCAGCAGCAAACAGGGGCGGGCCGGGGAGCTGTTTTTT. Its translation: CASSKQGRAGELFF. The full variable domain, completed using reference TRBV7-2 and TRBJ2-2, is GAGVSQSPSNKVTEKGKDVELRCDPISGHTALYWYRQSLGQGLEFLIYFQGNSAPDKSGLPSDRFSAERTGGSVSTLTIQRTQQEDSAVYLCASSKQGRAGELFFGEGSRLTVL.

This sequence joins TRBV29-1 and TRBJ2-2, with D tentatively TRBD2 (6 bases). In germline, CDR1 is SQVTM, CDR2 ANQGSEA. With 1 base removed from V and 6 bases from J, the gap between germline ends came to 12 bases. The CDR3 runs to 14 residues. The CDR3 is CSVEVRTGAGELFF. In DNA form, the CDR3 reads TGCAGCGTTGAAGTTCGCACGGGGGCCGGGGAGCTGTTTTTT.

The gene calls are TRBV6-5 and TRBJ2-1; the D gene is possibly TRBD2 (7 bases). Germline-derived CDR1 and CDR2 are MNHEY and SVGAGI. The CDR3 spans 15 residues. The ends were cut back, 9 bases at V and 3 bases at J, with 18 bases in the middle. As DNA, the CDR3 is TGTGCCAGTGGAGTAGGGGGGGCGCGCTACAATGAGCAGTTCTTC. Protein product: CASGVGGARYNEQFF.

This clone was observed a handful of times. The chain uses TRBV9 and TRBJ2-7; tentatively, D is TRBD2 (6 bases). The CDR3 loop spans 15 amino acids. Germline CDR1 and CDR2: SGDLS and YYNGEE. Trimming pared 3 bases from V and 0 bases from J, leaving 13 bases between. CDR3 sequence (DNA): TGTGCCAGCAGCGCAACGGACGGGAGCTCCTACGAGCAGTACTTC. Its translation: CASSATDGSSYEQYF.

The chain carries TRBV6-2 or TRBV6-3 and TRBJ1-6, with 7 bases fitting TRBD1. This CDR3 region has 14 residues. The V segment lost 6 bases and the J segment 8 bases; nucleotides outside the gene matches: 7. The germline V gene has CDR1 MNHEY and CDR2 SVGEGT. The CDR3 DNA reads TGTGCCAGCAGCATCACAGGGGACCATTCACCCCTCCACTTT. Translation gives CASSITGDHSPLHF.

This chain uses TRBV12-5 with TRBJ2-1; 11 bases align to TRBD2. The CDR3 is made up of 15 amino acids. Losses at the gene ends were 8 bases for V and 5 bases for J; bases not matched to a gene: 8. Germline V lookup: CDR1 LGHNT, CDR2 FRNRAP. CDR3 DNA sequence: TGTGCTAGTAAGAGCGGGACTAGCGGTAACAATGAGCAGTTCTTC. Translated: CASKSGTSGNNEQFF.

This rearrangement joins TRBV5-4 to TRBJ1-3, with D unclear. The CDR3 contains 14 residues. The V gene lost 0 bases and the J gene lost 1 base, with 5 bases spanning the gap. Germline CDR1 is SGHNT and CDR2 is YYREEE (reference sequence). The CDR3 sequence is CASSLGESGNTIYF. CDR3 coding DNA: TGTGCCAGCAGCTTGGGGGAGTCTGGAAACACCATATATTTT.